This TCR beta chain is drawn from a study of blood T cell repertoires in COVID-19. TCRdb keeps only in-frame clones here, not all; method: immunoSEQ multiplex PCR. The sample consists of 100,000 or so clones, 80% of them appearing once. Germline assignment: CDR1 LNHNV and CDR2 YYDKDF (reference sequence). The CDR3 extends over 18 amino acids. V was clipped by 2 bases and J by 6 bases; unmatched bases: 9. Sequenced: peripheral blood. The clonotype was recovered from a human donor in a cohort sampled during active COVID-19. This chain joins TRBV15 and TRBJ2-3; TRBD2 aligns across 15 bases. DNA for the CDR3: TGTGCCACCAGCAGATCCCCAGGACTAGCGGGAGGGATCGATACGCAGTATTTT. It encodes CATSRSPGLAGGIDTQYF.